This entry lists 30 T cell receptor beta chains sequenced from one sample in a study of T-cell reconstitution after alpha-beta-depleted transplantation in children. Unique molecular identifiers were incorporated into the prepared TCRbeta library. One entry per CDR3 protein, called by TCRdb with MiXCR from the PCR reads. The data show some 200,000 distinct CDR3 sequences, approximately 11% seen once. Sample: PBMCs, taken before TCRalphabeta/CD19-depleted stem cell transplant. Receptor source: a child younger than two with acute myeloid leukemia, due to receive a stem cell transplant.

This clonotype was counted a few times. This chain joins TRBV2 and TRBJ1-2; a possible D gene is TRBD1 (5 bases). Germline CDR1 reads SNHLY; CDR2 reads FYNNEI. V was shortened by 7 bases and J by 4 bases, with 19 bases between the two germline ends. The CDR3 runs to 15 residues. The CDR3 DNA reads as TGTGCCAGCACCATGACAGCAGCCGGTCCCTATGGCTACACCTTC. Translated: CASTMTAAGPYGYTF. The full variable domain, completed using reference TRBV2 and TRBJ1-2, is EPEVTQTPSHQVTQMGQEVILRCVPISNHLYFYWYRQILGQKVEFLVSFYNNEISEKSEIFDDQFSVERPDGSNFTLKIRSTKLEDSAMYFCASTMTAAGPYGYTFGSGTRLTVV.

This clonotype was seen at least ten times. The chain couples TRBV4-2 to TRBJ2-1; D is unclear. In germline, CDR1 is LGHNA, CDR2 YNFKEQ. With 0 bases removed from V and 4 bases from J, the gap between germline ends came to 13 bases. The CDR3 sequence is 16 residues long. CDR3 sequence (DNA): TGTGCCAGCAGCCAAGATCGGTTTACTCCGTACAATGAGCAGTTCTTC. It translates to CASSQDRFTPYNEQFF.

This clonotype has only a few counts. This sequence joins TRBV11-2 and TRBJ2-7; 7 bases agree with TRBD2. CDR1 is SGHAT, CDR2 FQNNGV, per germline. V lost 3 bases, J lost 0 bases, and 2 bases stayed unmatched. The CDR3 covers 14 residues. The CDR3 DNA follows: TGTGCCAGCAGCTTTCGACTAGCCTCCTACGAGCAGTACTTC. This codes for CASSFRLASYEQYF.

This sequence joins TRBV5-1 and TRBJ1-2; D might be TRBD1 (5 bases). CDR3 length: 15 residues. V shed 0 bases and J shed 8 bases, with 17 bases lying between them. Germline CDR1 SGHRS, CDR2 YFSETQ. The CDR3 here is CASSLVVATAGGYTF. The CDR3 bases are TGCGCCAGCAGCTTGGTTGTGGCGACAGCGGGGGGCTACACCTTC. Drawing the rest from reference TRBV5-1 and TRBJ1-2, the complete variable domain is KAGVTQTPRYLIKTRGQQVTLSCSPISGHRSVSWYQQTPGQGLQFLFEYFSETQRNKGNFPGRFSGRQFSNSRSEMNVSTLELGDSALYLCASSLVVATAGGYTFGSGTRLTVV.

This sequence joins TRBV6-6 and TRBJ1-3; maybe TRBD1 (5 bases). Looked up from germline, CDR1 is MNHNY and CDR2 is SVGAGI (reference sequence). Trimming pared 2 bases from V and 0 bases from J, leaving 8 bases between. The CDR3 sequence is 15 residues long. The CDR3 is CASSYQGASGNTIYF. CDR3 coding DNA: TGTGCCAGCAGTTACCAGGGCGCCTCTGGAAACACCATATATTTT.

Many counts were recorded for this clonotype. V is TRBV7-6 and J is TRBJ2-2, with D tentatively TRBD2 (5 bases). This CDR3 is 16 amino acids long. Germline V lookup: CDR1 SGHVS, CDR2 FNYEAQ. Trimming took 5 bases from V and 4 from J, leaving 17 bases between them. This CDR3 reads CASSESTRGFTGELFF. DNA for the CDR3: TGTGCCAGCAGCGAATCTACACGGGGTTTCACCGGGGAGCTGTTTTTT.

Many counts were recorded for this clonotype. The rearrangement uses TRBV20-1 and TRBJ1-5; no clear D. The CDR3 has 15 residues. Trimming pared 0 bases from V and 0 bases from J, leaving 9 bases between. CDR1 and CDR2 (germline): DFQATT, SNEGSKA (reference sequence). In DNA, the CDR3 is TGCAGTGCTAGAGATCAAGGGAGTAGCAATCAGCCCCAGCATTTT. It translates to CSARDQGSSNQPQHF.

This clonotype was counted many times. The chain uses TRBV7-8 and TRBJ2-5; D is possibly TRBD1 (5 bases). The CDR3 has 15 amino acids. The germline CDR1 and CDR2 sequences are SGHVS and FQNEAQ. V was pared by 2 bases and J by 3 bases, with 13 bases between. The CDR3 DNA reads as TGTGCCAGCAGCTTAAGGTGGGGCCAGAAAGAGACCCAGTACTTC. Its translation: CASSLRWGQKETQYF.

In its sample, this clonotype was seen many times. The V and J genes are TRBV5-1 and TRBJ2-5; tentatively, D is TRBD1 (5 bases). Germline CDR1 and CDR2: SGHRS and YFSETQ. V was cut by 0 bases and J by 4 bases, with 10 bases left in between. The CDR3 runs 14 residues. The CDR3 DNA follows: TGCGCCAGCAGCTTGGAGCCAAGGGGAGAGACCCAGTACTTC. This translates into CASSLEPRGETQYF.

This clonotype showed up many times. The V and J genes are TRBV6-5 and TRBJ2-1; maybe TRBD2 (8 bases). CDR3 length: 15 residues. Trimming left V 2 bases short and J 8 bases short, with 16 bases between. Germline-derived CDR1 and CDR2 are MNHEY and SVGAGI. CDR3: CASSYRAGGQDEQFF. The CDR3 nucleotides read TGTGCCAGCAGTTACCGCGCGGGAGGACAGGATGAGCAGTTCTTC.

In its sample, this clonotype was seen many times. The gene calls are TRBV5-1 and TRBJ1-1; a weak D match, TRBD1 (6 bases). V was trimmed by 5 bases and J by 4 bases, leaving 6 bases between them. The CDR3 totals 11 residues. The V gene's germline CDR1 is SGHRS and CDR2 YFSETQ. This CDR3 reads CASRGGTEAFF. The CDR3 nucleotides are TGCGCCAGCAGAGGGGGCACTGAAGCTTTCTTT. Full variable domain (missing parts from reference TRBV5-1 and TRBJ1-1): KAGVTQTPRYLIKTRGQQVTLSCSPISGHRSVSWYQQTPGQGLQFLFEYFSETQRNKGNFPGRFSGRQFSNSRSEMNVSTLELGDSALYLCASRGGTEAFFGQGTRLTVV.

In this sample, this clonotype turned up many times. V is TRBV24-1 and J is TRBJ2-1; TRBD2 matches at 11 bases. Germline CDR1 and CDR2: KGHDR and SFDVKD. V dropped 3 bases and J dropped 2; count of bases not matched to a gene: 2. The CDR3 loop spans 16 amino acids. The CDR3 bases are TGTGCCACCAGTGATGGGACTAGCGGAACCTACAATGAGCAGTTCTTC. It is translated as CATSDGTSGTYNEQFF.

This clonotype appeared many times. The chain is built from TRBV28 and TRBJ2-7; 10 positions agree with TRBD1. This CDR3 has 14 amino acids. Germline V gene lookup returns CDR1 MDHEN and CDR2 SYDVKM. V was pared by 6 bases and J by 4 bases, with 6 bases of the junction left unmatched. CDR3: CASSLGQGKYEQYF. CDR3 DNA sequence: TGTGCCAGCAGCCTGGGACAGGGGAAGTACGAGCAGTACTTC.

Many counts were recorded for this clonotype. V gene TRBV28 combines with J gene TRBJ2-3; D gene ambiguous. Trimming took 6 bases from V and 4 from J, leaving 8 bases between them. This CDR3 contains 12 residues. Germline V gene sequence: CDR1 MDHEN, CDR2 SYDVKM. CDR3: CASRTPADTQYF. As DNA, the CDR3 is TGTGCCAGCAGAACCCCAGCAGATACGCAGTATTTT.

This clonotype was seen repeatedly, ten times or more. This sequence joins TRBV10-3 and TRBJ1-1, with D possibly being TRBD1 (5 bases). The CDR3 contains 14 residues. In germline, CDR1 is ENHRY, CDR2 SYGVKD. V lost 4 bases and J lost 7, with 16 bases in between. The CDR3 is CAISAGAGPIEAFF. CDR3 DNA: TGTGCCATCAGTGCGGGTGCAGGGCCGATTGAAGCTTTCTTT.

Of note for this clonotype: A single base separates this from a much larger clone, so it may be a read error. This chain connects TRBV19 to TRBJ2-5, with TRBD2 matching over 15 bases. V shed 10 bases, J shed 0 bases, and the junction held 6 bases outside the gene matches. This CDR3 is built from 16 residues. Germline loops: CDR1 LNHDA, CDR2 SQIVND (reference sequence). The CDR3 here is CATGTSGRTHQETQYF. The CDR3 nucleotides read TGTGCCACTGGGACTAGCGGGAGGACCCACCAAGAGACCCAGTACTTC.

This clonotype was counted many times. V and J are TRBV12-3 or TRBV12-4 and TRBJ2-5; D perhaps matches TRBD2 (6 bases). CDR3 size: 15 residues. Trimming stripped 5 bases from V and 5 bases from J, with 18 bases between. The CDR3, as DNA: TGTGCCAGCAGTCCCGGACTAACGGATCGGGAGACCCAGTACTTC. Protein product: CASSPGLTDRETQYF.

This clonotype has ten or more counts. The J gene is TRBJ2-7, the V gene TRBV12-3 or TRBV12-4, with no clear D. The ends were cut back, 4 bases at V and 3 bases at J, with 4 bases in the middle. CDR3 size: 11 residues. The CDR3 loop reads CASSSVYEQYF. The CDR3 DNA reads as TGTGCCAGCAGTTCAGTCTACGAGCAGTACTTC.

In its sample, this clonotype was seen once. A much larger clone sits a single nucleotide away, making a read error possible. J is TRBJ1-5 and V is TRBV20-1, with 8 positions matching TRBD1. Trimming at V came to 3 bases and at J to 4 bases, leaving 8 bases not matched to a gene. The CDR3 length is 15 residues. Germline V gene lookup returns CDR1 DFQATT and CDR2 SNEGSKA (reference sequence). The CDR3 loop reads CSARTGVRGNQPQHF. DNA of the CDR3: TGCAGTGCTAGGACAGGGGTCAGGGGGAATCAGCCCCAGCATTTT.

This clonotype was observed many times. The chain is built from TRBV12-3 or TRBV12-4 and TRBJ2-1; 7 nucleotides match TRBD2. This CDR3 spans 16 amino acids. V was pared by 6 bases and J by 5 bases, with 13 bases of the junction left unmatched. Here the CDR3 reads CASSLPGTITHNEQFF. The CDR3 DNA reads as TGTGCCAGCAGCCTTCCCGGGACTATAACCCACAATGAGCAGTTCTTC.

At least ten counts were recorded for this clonotype. The genes are TRBV20-1 and TRBJ1-5; a weak D match, TRBD1 (6 bases). The CDR3 runs to 14 residues. CDR1 is DFQATT, CDR2 SNEGSKA, per germline (reference sequence). V lost 2 bases, J lost 3 bases, and 11 bases lay in between. CDR3 residues: CSARSGADNQPQHF. CDR3 nucleotide sequence: TGCAGTGCTAGATCAGGGGCAGACAATCAGCCCCAGCATTTT.

This clonotype was seen at least ten times. The V gene is TRBV20-1, the J gene TRBJ2-3; a possible D gene is TRBD2 (5 bases). The CDR3 totals 14 residues. Germline V gene sequence: CDR1 DFQATT, CDR2 SNEGSKA (reference sequence). V was cut by 2 bases and J by 3 bases, with 12 bases left in between. The CDR3 loop reads CSARKSWETDTQYF. The CDR3 nucleotides read TGCAGTGCTAGAAAGAGCTGGGAGACAGATACGCAGTATTTT.

Ten or more counts support this clonotype. CDR3 nucleotide sequence: TGTGCCAGCAGTTCACGGGATTATGGTTCACCCCTCCACTTT. As protein: CASSSRDYGSPLHF. The rearrangement joins TRBV28 to TRBJ1-6; D remains ambiguous. This CDR3 has 14 amino acids. Germline V gene sequence: CDR1 MDHEN, CDR2 SYDVKM. The V end was cut by 4 bases, the J end by 9 bases, with 13 bases between.

Turning to this clonotype: This may be a read error, as it is one base from a much larger clone. V gene TRBV6-5 combines with J gene TRBJ1-5; no definite D call. Germline lookup yields CDR1 MNHEY and CDR2 SVGAGI. The CDR3 is 17 amino acids. This CDR3 is CAGRLAGRRGSNQPQHF. The CDR3 DNA reads TGTGCCGGCAGATTAGCCGGGAGACGAGGCAGCAATCAGCCCCAGCATTTT.

This clonotype was recorded many times. The V call is TRBV3-1, the J call TRBJ2-7, with a possible D match to TRBD2 (5 bases). The CDR3 contains 11 residues. Germline V CDR1 and CDR2: LGHDT, YNNKEL (reference sequence). Trimming left V 8 bases short and J 5 bases short, with 10 bases between. CDR3 sequence reads: CASGSRNEQYF. CDR3 nucleotides: TGTGCCAGCGGGAGCCGGAACGAGCAGTACTTC.

This clonotype has a count of ten or more. This rearrangement joins TRBV20-1 to TRBJ2-7, with D possibly called TRBD1 or TRBD2 (5 bases each). CDR3 length: 14 amino acids. CDR1 is DFQATT, CDR2 SNEGSKA, per germline (reference sequence). With 6 bases removed from V and 2 bases from J, the gap between germline ends came to 17 bases. This chain's CDR3 is CSAARGAIPYEQYF. The CDR3 DNA follows: TGCAGTGCGGCGAGGGGAGCAATCCCCTACGAGCAGTACTTC.

This clonotype was seen many times. This sequence joins TRBV7-8 and TRBJ1-4, with TRBD1 matching over 11 bases. Germline V gene data show CDR1 as SGHVS and CDR2 as FQNEAQ. J lost 7 bases, V lost 5 bases, and 6 bases had no gene match. This CDR3 has 15 amino acids. CDR3 in DNA: TGTGCCAGCAGCCCCTGGACAGGGGGCGCTGAAAAACTGTTTTTT. Translation: CASSPWTGGAEKLFF.

There are many counts of this clonotype. The chain is built from TRBV29-1 and TRBJ2-3, with D tentatively TRBD2 (5 bases). Germline V gene data show CDR1 as SQVTM and CDR2 as ANQGSEA. The CDR3 sequence is 13 residues long. The V end was cut by 2 bases, the J end by 1 base, with 7 bases between. This chain's CDR3 is CSVERDGTDTQYF. CDR3 nucleotide sequence: TGCAGCGTTGAACGGGATGGCACAGATACGCAGTATTTT.

This clonotype was detected many times. The chain recombines TRBV21-1 with TRBJ2-7; the DNA was not compared with TRBD1, the D call given in the table. TRBV21-1 is noted as a pseudogene. The CDR3 runs to 16 residues. The CDR3 bases are TGTGCCAGCCCATTGACTTTAGCTATACCTCCGGGGGAGCAGTACTTC. Residues: CASPLTLAIPPGEQYF.

This clonotype was picked up many times. This chain links TRBV12-3 or TRBV12-4 with TRBJ2-5; 14 bases align to TRBD2. V was clipped by 1 base and J by 4 bases; unmatched bases: 5. This CDR3 region has 17 residues. Written as DNA, the CDR3 is TGTGCCAGCAGTTTAGTAATGACTAGCGGGAGGGGAGAGACCCAGTACTTC. This translates into CASSLVMTSGRGETQYF.